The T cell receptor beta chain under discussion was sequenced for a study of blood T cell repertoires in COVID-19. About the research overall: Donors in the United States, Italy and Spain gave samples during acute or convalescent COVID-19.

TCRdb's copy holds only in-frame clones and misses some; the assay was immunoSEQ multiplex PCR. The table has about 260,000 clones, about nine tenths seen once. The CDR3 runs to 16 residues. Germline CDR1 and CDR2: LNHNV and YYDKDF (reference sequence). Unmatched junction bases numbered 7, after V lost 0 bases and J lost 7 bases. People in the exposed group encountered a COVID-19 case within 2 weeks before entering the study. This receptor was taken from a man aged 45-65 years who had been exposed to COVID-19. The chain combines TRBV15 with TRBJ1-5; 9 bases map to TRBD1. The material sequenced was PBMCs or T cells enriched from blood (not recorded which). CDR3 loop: CATSRDVQGTGQPQHF. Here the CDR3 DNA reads TGTGCCACCAGCAGAGACGTACAGGGGACAGGGCAGCCCCAGCATTTT.